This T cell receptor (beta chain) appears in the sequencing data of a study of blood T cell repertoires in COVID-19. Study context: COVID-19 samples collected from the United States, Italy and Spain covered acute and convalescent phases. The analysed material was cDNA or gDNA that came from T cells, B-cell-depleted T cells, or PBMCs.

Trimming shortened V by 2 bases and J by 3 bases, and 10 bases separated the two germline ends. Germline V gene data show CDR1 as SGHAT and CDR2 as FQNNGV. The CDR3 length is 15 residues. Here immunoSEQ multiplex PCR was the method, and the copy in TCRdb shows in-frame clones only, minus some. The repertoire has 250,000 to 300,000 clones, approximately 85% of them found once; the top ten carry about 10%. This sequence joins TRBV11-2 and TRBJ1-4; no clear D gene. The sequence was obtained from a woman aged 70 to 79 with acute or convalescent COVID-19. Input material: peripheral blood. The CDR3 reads CASSLWSGSNEKLFF. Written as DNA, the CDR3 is TGTGCCAGCAGCTTATGGAGTGGGTCTAATGAAAAACTGTTTTTT.